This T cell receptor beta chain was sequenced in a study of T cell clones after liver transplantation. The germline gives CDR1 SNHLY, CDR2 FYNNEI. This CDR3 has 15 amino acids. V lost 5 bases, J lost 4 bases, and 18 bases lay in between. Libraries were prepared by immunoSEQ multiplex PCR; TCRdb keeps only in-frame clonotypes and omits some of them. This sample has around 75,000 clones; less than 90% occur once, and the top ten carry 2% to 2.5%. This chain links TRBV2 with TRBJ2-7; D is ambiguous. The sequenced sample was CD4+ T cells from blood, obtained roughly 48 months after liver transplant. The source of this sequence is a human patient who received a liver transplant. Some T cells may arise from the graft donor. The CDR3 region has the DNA TGTGCCAGCAGTTCCGGTCAGGCGTTGATTTACGAGCAGTACTTC. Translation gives CASSSGQALIYEQYF.